This TCR beta chain was documented in a study of shared clonotypes between healthy human individuals (dated by TCRdb to 2020 to 2022). Regarding the research as a whole: A couple of women and a few men aged 18 to 49 years were included in the cohort. For each donor, CD4 naive and CD4 memory were each given three plates, CD8 naive was given two plates, and CD8 memory was given one plate. The study deeply sequenced blood TCR repertoires of about 5 healthy adults to estimate repertoire size and the extent of clonotype sharing between individuals. Leukapheresis yielded between about 0.8 and 9.5 billion PBMCs per donor. To increase sequencing depth and limit assay-specific biases, different laboratories used diverse techniques to prepare libraries and sequence TCR repertoires. General study outcomes and caveats: Naive subsets generally had larger estimated clonotype richness than memory subsets did. Clonotypes shared by all four sorted-subset donors showed higher generation probabilities than non-shared clonotypes. Sampling was limited to blood, and TCR repertoires in tissue likely differ from TCR repertoires in blood. Pairwise subsampling led to the expectation that sequencing depth would affect the degree of clonotype sharing among donors. Even with the large sequencing depth, rarefaction of the sorted-subset datasets indicated that sequencing was incomplete. When four donors were compared, the shared fraction of clonotypes was about 5% for naive CD4, more than 3% for naive CD8, 2.3% for memory CD4, and less than 0.5% for memory CD8. Because the study included only a small number of donors, the genetic and exposure-history diversity represented was limited.

A note on this clone: Its antigen remains undetermined. No per-base quality is available; no much larger clone lies one base away.

The donors were healthy, HIV-negative adults with no recently reported acute infections or vaccinations. Only Caucasian adults living in Nashville, Tennessee, USA were represented among the donors. CD4+ T cells were enriched by magnetic negative selection; naive cells were then positively selected on CD45RA, and the negative fraction formed the memory subset. Blood was collected by leukapheresis, and PBMCs were isolated by Ficoll-Histopaque density gradient centrifugation and then cryopreserved in liquid nitrogen vapor phase. Purity and quantity of every magnetically sorted T cell population were checked by analytical flow cytometry. Each sorted fraction had its genomic DNA isolated and then quantified by UV absorbance on a Nanodrop 2000c. V and J lose 1 base and 2 bases, and a span of 13 bases separates them. CDR1 and CDR2 are read off the germline V gene (reference sequence) as LNHNV and YYDKDF. From the cysteine through the phenylalanine, the CDR3 covers 16 amino acids. Only the CDR3 DNA stays, 48 bases, in frame from base 1.

Using the deep immunoSEQ assay, TCR CDR3 regions were amplified from genomic DNA by multiplex PCR. Extracted genomic DNA from each cell subset was distributed evenly across all wells of several immunoSEQ 96-well plates, and each plate was treated as a replicate. For sorted subsets, around 200 ng genomic DNA, equal to 30,000 to 35,000 T cell genomes, was loaded into each replicate PCR. Purified libraries were measured with a Qubit 3.0 fluorometer, size-checked on a Bioanalyzer 2100, and measured again with the KAPA Library Quantification kit. Every immunoSEQ 96-well plate was sequenced on a separate single-read 150-cycle Illumina NextSeq 550 flow cell. For the original study's pipeline: Because the immunoSEQ output held only junctional sequences and lacked quality scores, the filtering could not match the filtering applied to full-length reads. To assign V/J genes and CDR3, sequences were annotated using PyIR, a Python wrapper for IgBLAST v1.9, with IMGT germline references. Reads were filtered out if the reads had weak V/J assignments (E-value above 1e-6), no CDR3, stop codons, out-of-frame junctions, or ambiguous translated residues. V3J clonotypes were defined as sequences sharing the same inferred V gene, J gene, and CDR3 amino acid sequence. To compute the percentage overlap between repertoires, the number of shared unique clonotypes was divided by the size of the smaller repertoire. Three approaches were used to assess repertoire richness: RTK rarefaction, the Chao1 estimator, and Recon v2.1 estimates of unobserved clonotypes. OLGA was used to compute generation probabilities for all TCRbeta clonotypes that the gDNA method yielded from a handful of donors. TCRdb mirrors the immuneACCESS table, restricted to in-frame sequences. Some clones are absent from its copies; in checked studies, under half trace to an unresolved V gene, and the reason for the others is unknown. V and J calls and clone size follow that table, whereas D and trimming were derived from the DNA. In this sample the table shows some 2,400,000 clones, approximately 95% of which occur a single time. The biggest ten clones account for around 0.13% of the sample.

This TCR was sampled from a man between 18 and 29 years old in good health. Sequencing was carried out using naive CD4+ T cells sorted from blood. According to the study, the label for this sample's cell subset or site signals: CD45RA+ positively selected. Recombination joined TRBV15 with TRBJ2-3, with a weak D call of TRBD1 (5 bases match). CDR3 region: CATSRGLGRSTDTQYF. The bases are TGTGCCACCAGCAGAGGATTGGGGCGGTCCACAGATACGCAGTATTTT.